These 25 T cell receptor beta chains were all obtained from the same sample, sequenced in a study of cytomegalovirus exposure and HLA in healthy donors. Use of 60 Vbeta and 13 Jbeta primers characterized the PCR. The repertoire was sequenced with immunoSEQ multiplex PCR; TCRdb's copy has only in-frame clones and lacks some. The sample yields about 72,000 clones, approximately 80% seen once. The sample taken for sequencing was PBMCs. The receptors come from a human donor in good health.

The count of this clone is one. The V gene is TRBV18, the J gene TRBJ1-5; D not certain. Per germline, CDR1 KGHSH and CDR2 LQKENI. The CDR3 is made up of 14 amino acids. Trimming pared 4 bases from V and 4 bases from J, leaving 11 bases between. The CDR3 coding sequence is TGTGCCAGCTCACGCGGCCAACTTAATCAGCCCCAGCATTTT. It encodes CASSRGQLNQPQHF.

J is TRBJ2-2 and V is TRBV6-1; possible D gene TRBD2, 6 bases. The length of the CDR3 is 14 residues. V was trimmed by 4 bases and J by 4 bases, leaving 10 bases between them. CDR1 and CDR2 from the germline V gene are MNHNS and SASEGT. CDR3 nucleotides: TGTGCCAGCAGTGTTCGGGGACTCACCGGGGAGCTGTTTTTT. This encodes CASSVRGLTGELFF.

The chain recombines TRBV6-4 with TRBJ1-2, with 7 bases that match TRBD1. The CDR3 totals 15 residues. Germline V gene sequence: CDR1 MRHNA, CDR2 SNTAGT. V was clipped by 3 bases and J by 5 bases; unmatched bases: 9. This CDR3 is CASSEEGTAPYGYTF. CDR3 in DNA: TGTGCCAGCAGTGAGGAGGGGACAGCTCCATATGGCTACACCTTC.

The CDR3 region is CASSAGTSGLEQYF. CDR3 bases: TGTGCCAGCAGTGCCGGGACTAGCGGTCTCGAGCAGTACTTC. This chain links TRBV9 with TRBJ2-5; 11 bases match TRBD2. The end of the DNA aligns better with TRBJ2-7, so the J call may be wrong. CDR3 length: 14 residues. Germline CDR1 is SGDLS and CDR2 is YYNGEE.

The table lists this clone with a count of one. The chain recombines TRBV11-2 with TRBJ1-6; the D gene is possibly TRBD1 (5 bases). The germline V gene has CDR1 SGHAT and CDR2 FQNNGV. CDR3 size: 16 residues. V was clipped by 1 base and J by 3 bases, with 10 bases between them. The CDR3 nucleotides are TGTGCCAGCAGCTTAGGTTCCAGGGTCTATAATTCACCCCTCCACTTT. It yields the protein CASSLGSRVYNSPLHF.

The chain combines TRBV28 with TRBJ2-2; TRBD2 matches at 14 bases. The V gene's germline CDR1 is MDHEN and CDR2 SYDVKM. With V trimmed by 2 bases and J by 6 bases, 5 bases remained unmatched. The CDR3 extends over 17 amino acids. CDR3 protein: CASSLTRGLAGAGELFF. The DNA of the CDR3 is TGTGCCAGCAGTTTAACTAGGGGACTAGCGGGGGCCGGGGAGCTGTTTTTT. Together with reference TRBV28 and TRBJ2-2, the CDR3 gives the full variable domain: DVKVTQSSRYLVKRTGEKVFLECVQDMDHENMFWYRQDPGLGLRLIYFSYDVKMKEKGDIPEGYSVSREKKERFSLILESASTNQTSMYLCASSLTRGLAGAGELFFGEGSRLTVL.

The chain has TRBV7-8 and TRBJ2-3, with D possibly being TRBD2 (5 bases). The germline CDR1 and CDR2 sequences are SGHVS and FQNEAQ. V was shortened by 0 bases and J by 2 bases, with 21 bases between the two germline ends. The CDR3 has 19 amino acids. The CDR3 sequence is CASSLAVVGLRLNTDTQYF. The CDR3 region has the DNA TGTGCCAGCAGCTTAGCGGTGGTGGGCCTAAGACTAAACACAGATACGCAGTATTTT.

The chain is built from TRBV6-5 and TRBJ2-2; no reliable D call. Trimming pared 2 bases from V and 4 bases from J, leaving 8 bases between. CDR3 length: 14 amino acids. Germline-derived CDR1 and CDR2 are MNHEY and SVGAGI. The CDR3 nucleotides read TGTGCCAGCAGTTACGGTAGTATCACCGGGGAGCTGTTTTTT. This translates into CASSYGSITGELFF.

This clone has a handful of counts. The J gene is TRBJ2-5, the V gene TRBV29-1, with 9 bases matching TRBD1. Per the germline V gene, CDR1 is SQVTM and CDR2 is ANQGSEA. The CDR3 totals 15 residues. J lost 5 bases, V lost 3 bases, and 10 bases had no gene match. This chain's CDR3 is CSVEKDRGVYETQYF. The CDR3 nucleotides read TGCAGCGTTGAGAAAGACAGGGGGGTTTACGAGACCCAGTACTTC.

The chain links TRBV14 to TRBJ1-6; D is perhaps TRBD1 (5 bases). The CDR3 is made up of 15 amino acids. CDR1 SGHDN and CDR2 FVKESK come from the germline V gene. V was cut by 1 base and J by 4 bases, with 8 bases left in between. CDR3 amino acids: CASSQGGLYNSPLHF. Here the CDR3 DNA reads TGTGCCAGCAGCCAAGGGGGACTTTATAATTCACCCCTCCACTTT.

The rearrangement links TRBV18 to TRBJ2-1; D perhaps matches TRBD2 (5 bases). This CDR3 comprises 14 residues. Trimming cost V 3 bases and J 1 base, with 7 bases left between them. Germline values: CDR1 KGHSH, CDR2 LQKENI. The CDR3, as DNA: TGTGCCAGCTCACCGGGAGCGTCCTACAATGAGCAGTTCTTC. Protein product: CASSPGASYNEQFF. Using reference TRBV18 and TRBJ2-1 for the parts outside the CDR3, the full variable domain is NAGVMQNPRHLVRRRGQEARLRCSPMKGHSHVYWYRQLPEEGLKFMVYLQKENIIDESGMPKERFSAEFPKEGPSILRIQQVVRGDSAAYFCASSPGASYNEQFFGPGTRLTVL.

CDR3 in DNA: TGCGCCAGCAGCTTGGGCATTGGGCGGGGGGATTACAATGAGCAGTTCTTC. This translates into CASSLGIGRGDYNEQFF. The chain links TRBV5-1 to TRBJ2-1; 8 positions match TRBD2. The V segment lost 0 bases and the J segment 4 bases; nucleotides outside the gene matches: 9. The CDR3 runs 17 residues. In germline, CDR1 is SGHRS, CDR2 YFSETQ.

The gene calls are TRBV7-9 and TRBJ2-3, with 9 positions matching TRBD1. Germline CDR1 is SEHNR and CDR2 is FQNEAQ (reference sequence). J lost 6 bases, V lost 5 bases, and 12 bases had no gene match. The CDR3 length is 16 residues. This chain's CDR3 is CASSPGQGRGPDTQYF. The DNA of the CDR3 is TGTGCCAGCAGCCCAGGACAGGGGAGGGGTCCGGATACGCAGTATTTT.

The V gene is TRBV19, the J gene TRBJ1-1; tentatively, D is TRBD1 (6 bases). CDR1 is LNHDA, CDR2 SQIVND, per germline (reference sequence). CDR3 length equals 13 residues. V lost 4 bases and J 3 bases, leaving 9 bases between the germline ends. The CDR3: CASSTHRDTEAFF. In DNA form, the CDR3 reads TGTGCCAGTAGTACACACAGGGACACTGAAGCTTTCTTT. Full variable domain (remainder filled in from reference TRBV19 and TRBJ1-1): DGGITQSPKYLFRKEGQNVTLSCEQNLNHDAMYWYRQDPGQGLRLIYYSQIVNDFQKGDIAEGYSVSREKKESFPLTVTSAQKNPTAFYLCASSTHRDTEAFFGQGTRLTVV.

CDR3 in DNA: TGTGCCAGCAGGCGGGGCGGGGGCACCGGGGAGCTGTTTTTT. This encodes CASRRGGGTGELFF. This sequence joins TRBV28 and TRBJ2-2; 7 bases fit TRBD2. Trimming removed 6 bases from V and 4 bases from J; junction bases left unmatched: 5. Germline V gene sequence: CDR1 MDHEN, CDR2 SYDVKM. The CDR3 runs to 14 residues.

The chain couples TRBV19 to TRBJ2-5, with 14 bases matching TRBD2. The J segment lost 6 bases and the V segment lost 4 bases, leaving 4 bases of the junction unmatched. The CDR3 totals 15 residues. CDR1 and CDR2 from the germline V gene are LNHDA and SQIVND (reference sequence). The CDR3 nucleotides read TGTGCCAGTAGTAAGACTAGCGGGGGGGGACAGACCCAGTACTTC. The encoded protein is CASSKTSGGGQTQYF.

The rearrangement links TRBV21-1 to TRBJ2-2; the D segment call TRBD2 is taken from the table without a DNA check. TRBV21-1 is tagged as a pseudogene. The CDR3 has 15 amino acids. CDR3 sequence (DNA): TGTGCCAGCAGCAGGAGGGGCAAGAACACCGGGGAGCTGTTTTTT. It encodes CASSRRGKNTGELFF.

This chain links TRBV6-6 with TRBJ2-1, with 10 bases matching TRBD2. The CDR3 loop spans 14 amino acids. J gave up 7 bases and V 8 bases, and 8 bases lay outside the gene matches. The V gene's germline CDR1 is MNHNY and CDR2 SVGAGI (reference sequence). CDR3: CASRSGGVRNEQFF. The CDR3 region has the DNA TGTGCCAGCCGAAGCGGGGGGGTCAGGAATGAGCAGTTCTTC.

The V and J genes are TRBV28 and TRBJ1-5; tentatively, D is TRBD1 (5 bases). V dropped 4 bases and J dropped 4 bases, with 11 bases sitting between them. CDR1 is MDHEN, CDR2 SYDVKM, per germline. The CDR3 length is 14 residues. Here the CDR3 reads CASSSLGVNQPQHF. CDR3 DNA: TGTGCCAGCAGTTCCCTAGGGGTGAATCAGCCCCAGCATTTT.

This chain joins TRBV5-6 and TRBJ1-2, with 8 bases matching TRBD1. This CDR3 is 14 amino acids long. Germline loops: CDR1 SGHDT, CDR2 YYEEEE. J gave up 4 bases and V 4 bases, and 6 bases lay outside the gene matches. CDR3 sequence (DNA): TGTGCCAGCAGCCAAGGACAGGGTGGCTATGGCTACACCTTC. Translation: CASSQGQGGYGYTF.

The CDR3, as DNA: TGTGCCTCCCAAGGGGTTGATACGCAGTATTTT. Encoded protein: CASQGVDTQYF. V gene TRBV30 combines with J gene TRBJ2-3; D possibly corresponds to TRBD1 (5 bases). The length of the CDR3 is 11 residues. V lost 7 bases, J lost 6 bases, and 11 bases lay in between. Germline V gene data show CDR1 as GTSNPN and CDR2 as SVGIG (reference sequence). The entire variable domain, with the rest obtained from reference TRBV30 and TRBJ2-3, is as follows: SQTIHQWPATLVQPVGSPLSLECTVEGTSNPNLYWYRQAAGRGLQLLFYSVGIGQISSEVPQNLSASRPQDRQFILSSKKLLLSDSGFYLCASQGVDTQYFGPGTRLTVL.

The chain carries TRBV7-2 and TRBJ1-5; no clear D. The length of the CDR3 is 15 residues. Trimming cost V 5 bases and J 0 bases, with 11 bases left between them. CDR1 is SGHTA and CDR2 is FQGNSA in the germline V gene. CDR3 sequence reads: CASSLSGYSNQPQHF. The CDR3 DNA reads TGTGCCAGCAGCCTCTCCGGGTATAGCAATCAGCCCCAGCATTTT. The full variable domain, its missing parts supplied by reference TRBV7-2 and TRBJ1-5, is GAGVSQSPSNKVTEKGKDVELRCDPISGHTALYWYRQSLGQGLEFLIYFQGNSAPDKSGLPSDRFSAERTGGSVSTLTIQRTQQEDSAVYLCASSLSGYSNQPQHFGDGTRLSIL.

This chain joins TRBV5-1 and TRBJ2-5, with D possibly being TRBD2 (6 bases). The V and J ends lost 4 bases and 3 bases respectively, with 10 bases between them. In germline, CDR1 is SGHRS, CDR2 YFSETQ. This CDR3 region has 13 residues. The CDR3 coding sequence is TGCGCCAGCAGCCTCGGGACTGAAGAGACCCAGTACTTC. Residues: CASSLGTEETQYF.

The rearrangement uses TRBV7-9 and TRBJ2-5, with TRBD1 matching 9 bases. This CDR3 comprises 16 residues. V lost 4 bases and J lost 6; bases outside the gene matches: 12. The germline V gene encodes CDR1 SEHNR and CDR2 FQNEAQ (reference sequence). The CDR3 loop reads CASSSTRDRVMKTQYF. The DNA for the CDR3 is TGTGCCAGCAGCTCAACCCGGGACAGGGTGATGAAGACCCAGTACTTC.

Comment on this clone: The junction departs from germline at one end; a sequencing error may be responsible. The V and J genes are TRBV28 and TRBJ1-2, with TRBD1 matching over 8 bases. There are 14 residues in the CDR3. In germline, CDR1 is MDHEN, CDR2 SYDVKM. The DNA of the CDR3 is TGTGCCAGCAGTTTCACCAGGACAGGGCTTGGCTACCCCTTC. Amino acids: CASSFTRTGLGYPF.